The 2 T cell receptor beta chains in this list originate from one sample, sequenced in a study of cytomegalovirus exposure and HLA in healthy donors. 60 Vbeta and 13 Jbeta primers were used in PCR. The repertoire was sequenced with immunoSEQ multiplex PCR; TCRdb's copy has only in-frame clones and lacks some. The table shows about 160,000 clones, with around 74% occurring only once. The sample consisted of PBMCs. The receptor set was obtained from a female donor in good health and CMV-seronegative.

The V call is TRBV13, the J call TRBJ2-1, with 11 bases identical to TRBD2. The CDR3 consists of 17 residues. V was clipped by 4 bases and J by 4 bases; unmatched bases: 9. Germline lookup yields CDR1 PRHDT and CDR2 FYEKMQ (reference sequence). The DNA for the CDR3 is TGTGCCAGCAGCTACCAGACCGGGACTAGCGGTTACAATGAGCAGTTCTTC. Its protein is CASSYQTGTSGYNEQFF.

About this clone itself: Distinct nucleotide sequences in the sample also encode this CDR3. The chain has TRBV5-1 and TRBJ1-1; 7 nucleotides align to TRBD1. Germline CDR1 SGHRS, CDR2 YFSETQ. The CDR3 is made up of 13 amino acids. Trimming at V came to 5 bases and at J to 0 bases, leaving 1 base not matched to a gene. CDR3 amino acids: CASRTGVNTEAFF. The CDR3 region has the DNA TGCGCCAGCAGAACAGGGGTGAACACTGAAGCTTTCTTT.